These 30 T cell receptor beta chains came from one sample sequenced in a study of CD8+CD57+ T cells in acquired aplastic anemia. The authors sequenced patients whose flow cytometry had shown CD8+CD57+ cell expansion. Genomic DNA was employed as the template in profiling TCR beta VDJ and CDR3. TCRdb reprocessed the reads with MiXCR, giving one entry per CDR3 protein. The sample includes under 350,000 distinct CDR3 sequences, 45% to 65% of them seen just once. Sample: sorted CD4+, CD8+, or CD8+CD57+ T cells (not recorded which) from PBMCs. The receptors were sampled from a human donor with aplastic anemia.

The sample holds many counts of this clonotype. This rearrangement joins TRBV2 to TRBJ2-2; TRBD1 matches at 10 bases. The CDR3 loop spans 14 amino acids. Germline V gene lookup returns CDR1 SNHLY and CDR2 FYNNEI. V lost 6 bases and J lost 4; bases outside the gene matches: 2. CDR3 nucleotides: TGTGCCAGCAGGGGACAGGGGAGCACCGGGGAGCTGTTTTTT. This translates into CASRGQGSTGELFF.

Comments on this clonotype: Compared with germline, one end of the junction differs, possibly owing to a read error. The CDR3 protein is CANSLGPMNTEAFF. CDR3 nucleotides: TGCGCCAACAGCTTGGGGCCTATGAACACTGAAGCTTTCTTT. This chain links TRBV5-1 with TRBJ1-1; possible D gene TRBD1, 5 bases. Germline V gene data show CDR1 as SGHRS and CDR2 as YFSETQ. CDR3 size: 14 residues. The complete variable domain, with remaining parts taken from reference TRBV5-1 and TRBJ1-1, reads KAGVTQTPRYLIKTRGQQVTLSCSPISGHRSVSWYQQTPGQGLQFLFEYFSETQRNKGNFPGRFSGRQFSNSRSEMNVSTLELGDSALYLCANSLGPMNTEAFFGQGTRLTVV.

V is TRBV11-2 and J is TRBJ2-7; 9 bases match TRBD2. In germline, CDR1 is SGHAT, CDR2 FQNNGV. The length of the CDR3 is 16 residues. The V gene end was trimmed by 2 bases and the J gene end by 1 base; junction bases not matched to a gene: 6. CDR3 in amino acids: CASSLTRAGGSYEQYF. CDR3 bases: TGTGCCAGCAGCTTAACTCGGGCGGGAGGGTCCTACGAGCAGTACTTC.

This clonotype has a single count. One base away lies a much larger clone, so this may be a sequencing read error. The CDR3 is CASSRSGYNEQFF. The CDR3 bases are TGTGCCAGCAGCCGCAGCGGCTACAATGAGCAGTTCTTC. The V gene is TRBV3-1, the J gene TRBJ2-1; tentative D call: TRBD2 (5 bases). In germline, CDR1 is LGHDT, CDR2 YNNKEL (reference sequence). The CDR3 extends over 13 amino acids. V was clipped by 4 bases and J by 3 bases, with 7 bases between them.

J is TRBJ1-4 and V is TRBV12-3 or TRBV12-4; D unresolved. The CDR3 is made up of 13 amino acids. Trimming left V 2 bases short and J 5 bases short, with 6 bases between. The CDR3 nucleotides read TGTGCCAGCAGTTTAAGATTGAATGAAAAACTGTTTTTT. This codes for CASSLRLNEKLFF.

There are a few counts of this clonotype. This rearrangement joins TRBV29-1 to TRBJ1-1; D perhaps matches TRBD1 (5 bases). Germline V gene sequence: CDR1 SQVTM, CDR2 ANQGSEA. V was pared by 6 bases and J by 5 bases, with 16 bases between. The CDR3 sequence is 13 residues long. The CDR3 is CSVHEGRGTEAFF. The CDR3 DNA follows: TGCAGCGTCCATGAAGGGCGGGGGACTGAAGCTTTCTTT.

The V and J genes are TRBV9 and TRBJ2-3, with 8 bases lining up with TRBD1. The V segment lost 0 bases and the J segment 6 bases; nucleotides outside the gene matches: 12. Germline V gene sequence: CDR1 SGDLS, CDR2 YYNGEE. This CDR3 is 17 amino acids long. This CDR3 reads CASSVAGQVLTGDTQYF. Written as DNA, the CDR3 is TGTGCCAGCAGCGTAGCGGGACAGGTATTAACCGGGGATACGCAGTATTTT.

This chain uses TRBV25-1 with TRBJ2-7, with 8 bases fitting TRBD1. Germline CDR1 reads MGHDK; CDR2 reads SYGVNS. Germline trimming cut 6 bases from V and 5 bases from J; bases unmatched to any gene: 6. The CDR3 length is 13 residues. CDR3 region: CASSYRGMNEQYF. The CDR3, as DNA: TGTGCCAGCAGCTACAGGGGGATGAACGAGCAGTACTTC.

CDR3 amino acids: CASSLTWGRRETQYF. In nucleotides, the CDR3 is TGTGCCAGCAGCTTAACGTGGGGGCGTCGAGAGACCCAGTACTTC. This chain connects TRBV7-2 to TRBJ2-5; D perhaps matches TRBD1 (6 bases). This CDR3 contains 15 residues. Germline V gene data show CDR1 as SGHTA and CDR2 as FQGNSA. Trimming left V 2 bases short and J 4 bases short, with 14 bases between.

V is TRBV12-3 or TRBV12-4 and J is TRBJ2-3; no reliable D call. The length of the CDR3 is 13 residues. Trimming cost V 1 base and J 4 bases, with 6 bases left between them. The CDR3 bases are TGTGCCAGCAGTTTAGGGAGTCCAGATACGCAGTATTTT. Translated, it gives CASSLGSPDTQYF.

This chain connects TRBV7-2 to TRBJ2-6; D uncertain. CDR1 is SGHTA and CDR2 is FQGNSA in the germline V gene. The CDR3 consists of 14 residues. V lost 6 bases and J 2 bases, leaving 8 bases between the germline ends. The CDR3 is CASSFQAGANVLTF. CDR3 DNA: TGTGCCAGCAGTTTCCAGGCTGGGGCCAACGTCCTGACTTTC.

This clonotype was seen only a few times. The genes are TRBV10-3 and TRBJ1-1, with TRBD1 identical over 7 bases. V was clipped by 6 bases and J by 4 bases; unmatched bases: 8. Germline V gene data show CDR1 as ENHRY and CDR2 as SYGVKD. The CDR3 contains 14 residues. The CDR3: CAIRTRQGGTEAFF. The CDR3 region has the DNA TGTGCCATCAGGACTCGACAGGGAGGCACTGAAGCTTTCTTT.

In the case of this clonotype: The CDR3 end shows no conserved phenylalanine or tryptophan, and so a read error is likely. This rearrangement joins TRBV2 to TRBJ1-4, with 7 bases that match TRBD1. Germline V gene lookup returns CDR1 SNHLY and CDR2 FYNNEI. This CDR3 has 15 residues. The CDR3 DNA follows: TGCGCCAGCAGTGAGAAAGAGACAGGGAACGAAAAACTGTTTCTT. Its translation: CASSEKETGNEKLFL.

The table lists this clonotype with many counts. CDR3 loop: CAISPRGGKGTEAFF. In DNA, the CDR3 is TGTGCCATCAGTCCCCGGGGGGGAAAGGGCACTGAAGCTTTCTTT. The chain combines TRBV10-3 with TRBJ1-1; perhaps TRBD1 as D (5 bases). CDR1 is ENHRY, CDR2 SYGVKD, per germline. V was pared by 5 bases and J by 4 bases, with 17 bases between. The CDR3 contains 15 residues.

Regarding this clonotype: Its ends do not fully match the called genes, so a read error is possible. The chain is built from TRBV29-1 and TRBJ1-1; a weak D match, TRBD1 (5 bases). This CDR3 is 14 amino acids long. From germline, CDR1 is SQVTM and CDR2 ANQGSEA. DNA for the CDR3: TGCAGCGTTGAAGGGGGGGAACTGAACACTGAAGCTCTCTTT. This gives the protein CSVEGGELNTEALF.

V is TRBV7-8 and J is TRBJ1-6; unclear D gene. V was trimmed by 5 bases and J by 8 bases, leaving 13 bases between them. The CDR3 has 14 residues. Per germline, CDR1 SGHVS and CDR2 FQNEAQ. CDR3 protein: CASSGVGSHSPLHF. CDR3 bases: TGTGCCAGCAGCGGGGTCGGCAGCCATTCACCCCTCCACTTT.

This chain connects TRBV7-8 to TRBJ1-3; D is uncertain. The CDR3 is 15 amino acids. Trimming pared 1 base from V and 0 bases from J, leaving 7 bases between. Germline V gene data show CDR1 as SGHVS and CDR2 as FQNEAQ. This chain's CDR3 is CASSLEPLSGNTIYF. The CDR3 nucleotides read TGTGCCAGCAGCTTAGAACCACTCTCTGGAAACACCATATATTTT. Using reference TRBV7-8 and TRBJ1-3 for the parts outside the CDR3, the full variable domain is GAGVSQSPRYKVAKRGQDVALRCDPISGHVSLFWYQQALGQGPEFLTYFQNEAQLDKSGLPSDRFFAERPEGSVSTLKIQRTQQEDSAVYLCASSLEPLSGNTIYFGEGSWLTVV.

This clonotype was seen ten or more times. The rearrangement uses TRBV7-9 and TRBJ1-1; D is unclear. V shed 2 bases and J shed 6 bases, with 7 bases lying between them. Germline lookup yields CDR1 SEHNR and CDR2 FQNEAQ (reference sequence). CDR3 length: 12 amino acids. CDR3 sequence: CASSLSLSEAFF. The CDR3 DNA sequence: TGTGCCAGCAGCTTATCCTTGTCTGAAGCTTTCTTT.

In this sample, this clonotype turned up a few times. V and J are TRBV7-9 and TRBJ2-1, with 8 bases lining up with TRBD1. The CDR3 is 14 residues long. Trimming removed 3 bases from V and 6 bases from J; junction bases left unmatched: 4. CDR1 and CDR2 (germline): SEHNR, FQNEAQ (reference sequence). This chain's CDR3 is CASSFEGQGNEQFF. The CDR3 DNA reads TGTGCCAGCAGCTTTGAAGGACAGGGCAATGAGCAGTTCTTC.

This clonotype was observed many times. The J gene is TRBJ1-6, the V gene TRBV7-2; D perhaps matches TRBD1 (6 bases). Germline loops: CDR1 SGHTA, CDR2 FQGNSA. Trimming cost V 6 bases and J 3 bases, with 15 bases left between them. The CDR3 spans 16 residues. The CDR3 loop is CASRPNSGVYNSPLHF. CDR3 nucleotide sequence: TGTGCCAGCAGACCCAATTCAGGGGTCTATAATTCACCCCTCCACTTT. Full variable domain (outside the CDR3, taken from reference TRBV7-2 and TRBJ1-6): GAGVSQSPSNKVTEKGKDVELRCDPISGHTALYWYRQSLGQGLEFLIYFQGNSAPDKSGLPSDRFSAERTGGSVSTLTIQRTQQEDSAVYLCASRPNSGVYNSPLHFGNGTRLTVT.

The rearrangement links TRBV5-1 to TRBJ1-1, with D possibly TRBD1 on 6 matching bases. The CDR3 consists of 15 residues. Trimming stripped 4 bases from V and 6 bases from J, with 19 bases between. Germline-derived CDR1 and CDR2 are SGHRS and YFSETQ. This CDR3 reads CASSPAGAGIPEAFF. Here the CDR3 DNA reads TGCGCCAGCAGCCCCGCGGGGGCGGGGATCCCTGAAGCTTTCTTT.

This clonotype was observed many times. V gene TRBV20-1 combines with J gene TRBJ1-1, with a tentative D call TRBD1 (5 bases). V lost 4 bases, J lost 2 bases, and 11 bases lay in between. The CDR3 covers 13 residues. Germline V CDR1 and CDR2: DFQATT, SNEGSKA (reference sequence). CDR3 coding DNA: TGCAGTGCTAAGGGACGGCTAAACACTGAAGCTTTCTTT. It codes for CSAKGRLNTEAFF.

Notes on this clonotype: This sequence may be a read error, since a much larger clone differs from it by one base. The V call is TRBV4-1, the J call TRBJ2-2; perhaps D is TRBD1 or TRBD2 (5 bases each). CDR1 is MGHRA, CDR2 YSYEKL, per germline. This CDR3 is built from 15 residues. CDR3 amino acids: CASSQDQGNTGELSF. CDR3 coding DNA: TGCGCCAGCAGCCAAGACCAGGGAAACACCGGGGAGCTGTCTTTT.

V is TRBV2 and J is TRBJ1-1; D perhaps matches TRBD1 (5 bases). Trimming cost V 10 bases and J 5 bases, with 14 bases left between them. The CDR3 has 12 residues. CDR1 SNHLY and CDR2 FYNNEI come from the germline V gene. The CDR3 here is CATDSEQTEAFF. The CDR3 DNA sequence: TGTGCCACCGACAGTGAACAAACTGAAGCTTTCTTT.

The DNA for the CDR3 is TGTGCCACCAGCAGAGAGATCTACTCCTACGAGCAGTACTTC. It specifies CATSREIYSYEQYF. The chain combines TRBV15 with TRBJ2-7, with D uncertain. The ends were cut back, 0 bases at V and 0 bases at J, with 6 bases in the middle. The germline V gene encodes CDR1 LNHNV and CDR2 YYDKDF (reference sequence). The CDR3 has 14 residues.

CDR3 nucleotide sequence: TGTGCCAGCAGCTTAGTACTAGCGAACAACGAGCAGTACTTC. Its protein is CASSLVLANNEQYF. This rearrangement joins TRBV7-2 to TRBJ2-7, with 7 bases lining up with TRBD2. Germline CDR1 reads SGHTA; CDR2 reads FQGNSA. The CDR3 is 14 amino acids. J gave up 5 bases and V 1 base, and 5 bases lay outside the gene matches.

For this clonotype: One junction end disagrees with the germline gene, perhaps due to a read error. This CDR3 reads CASSQEAGETQHF. The CDR3 nucleotides read TGTGCCAGCAGTCAAGAGGCGGGGGAGACCCAGCACTTC. The chain couples TRBV6-1 to TRBJ2-5, with 7 positions matching TRBD2. The CDR3 contains 13 residues. From germline, CDR1 is MNHNS and CDR2 SASEGT.

This clonotype was seen a single time. The V call is TRBV29-1, the J call TRBJ2-1; a possible D gene is TRBD2 (6 bases). Germline V CDR1 and CDR2: SQVTM, ANQGSEA. The CDR3 spans 13 residues. V shed 7 bases and J shed 9 bases, with 19 bases lying between them. This CDR3 is CSAGTPPGGEQFF. The CDR3 region has the DNA TGCAGCGCCGGGACTCCTCCTGGAGGTGAGCAGTTCTTC.

This clonotype was counted ten times or more. This chain joins TRBV19 and TRBJ1-5; D gene uncertain. The CDR3 runs to 14 residues. Trimming took off 3 bases at V and 3 bases at J, with 9 bases between the two ends. Germline-derived CDR1 and CDR2 are LNHDA and SQIVND (reference sequence). The chain's CDR3 is CASSMKTYNQPQHF. In DNA form, the CDR3 reads TGTGCCAGTAGTATGAAAACCTACAATCAGCCCCAGCATTTT.

The CDR3 nucleotides are TGTGCCATCAGTGACGGGGTTAGCTCGGATACGCAGTATTTT. It codes for CAISDGVSSDTQYF. The chain links TRBV10-3 to TRBJ2-3, with D possibly being TRBD2 (5 bases). Trimming removed 3 bases from V and 6 bases from J, with 13 bases in between. The CDR3 runs 14 residues. Germline V gives CDR1 ENHRY, CDR2 SYGVKD.